Sequencing of this T cell receptor beta chain was carried out in a study of T cell repertoires in cytomegalovirus infection. The wider study: Based on public TCR beta signatures, there were indications of CMV infection and of a matching HLA type. General observations from the study: HLA-C-restricted CMV clonotypes gave the most frequent clonotype in two of eight donors. The study identified carriers of CMV plus the relevant HLA from cumulative public TCR beta family frequency.

TCRdb re-analysed the reads in MiXCR, keeping a single row per CDR3 protein. The sample includes hundreds of thousands of distinct CDR3 sequences, under 25% of them seen just once. In regard to this clonotype: Its antigen is as yet unknown.

The germline gives CDR1 SGHVS, CDR2 FQNEAQ. This CDR3 region has 14 residues. V lost 5 bases, J lost 3 bases, and 10 bases lay in between. Specimen: CD8+ T cells from PBMCs. The TCR sequence derives from a human donor in good health (CMV status not recorded). Some clones in this sample may be carry-over from other donors' samples. This sequence joins TRBV7-8 and TRBJ1-4, with D uncertain. The CDR3 sequence: CASSKKTSNEKLFF. As DNA, the CDR3 is TGTGCCAGCAGCAAAAAAACATCTAATGAAAAACTGTTTTTT.